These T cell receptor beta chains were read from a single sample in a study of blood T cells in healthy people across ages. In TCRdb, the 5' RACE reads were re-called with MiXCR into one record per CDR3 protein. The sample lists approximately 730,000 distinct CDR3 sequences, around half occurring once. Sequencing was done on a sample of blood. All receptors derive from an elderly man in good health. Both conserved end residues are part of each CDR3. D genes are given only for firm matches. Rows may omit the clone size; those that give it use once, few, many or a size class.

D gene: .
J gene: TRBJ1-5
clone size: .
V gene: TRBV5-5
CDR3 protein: CASSLSIPGGNQPQHF
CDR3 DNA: TGTGCCAGCAGCTTAAGCATACCCGGGGGGAATCAGCCCCAGCATTTT

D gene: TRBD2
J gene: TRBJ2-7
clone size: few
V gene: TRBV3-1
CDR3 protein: CASSPVLAGSGEQYF
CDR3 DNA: TGTGCCAGCAGCCCAGTCCTAGCGGGATCGGGTGAGCAGTACTTC

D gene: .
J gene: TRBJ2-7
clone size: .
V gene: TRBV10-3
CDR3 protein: CAITVRGGEQYF
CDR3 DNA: TGTGCCATCACTGTCAGGGGAGGCGAGCAGTACTTC

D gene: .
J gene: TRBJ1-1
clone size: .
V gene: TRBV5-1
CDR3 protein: CASSLETGMITEAFF
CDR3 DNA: TGCGCCAGCAGCTTGGAGACGGGGATGATCACTGAAGCTTTCTTT

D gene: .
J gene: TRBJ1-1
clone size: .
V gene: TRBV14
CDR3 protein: CASSPIRTAEAFF
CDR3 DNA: TGTGCCAGCAGCCCCATACGGACAGCCGAAGCTTTCTTT

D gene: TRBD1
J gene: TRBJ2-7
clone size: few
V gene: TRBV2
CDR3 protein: CASREQGIPHYEQYF
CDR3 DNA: TGTGCCAGCAGGGAACAGGGGATCCCCCACTACGAGCAGTACTTC

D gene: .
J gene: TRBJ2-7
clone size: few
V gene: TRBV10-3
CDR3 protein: CAIRKTVSYEQYF
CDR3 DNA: TGTGCCATCAGGAAAACAGTCTCCTACGAGCAGTACTTC

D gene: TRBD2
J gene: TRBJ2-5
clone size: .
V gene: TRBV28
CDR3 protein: CASSLSVAGVKTQYF
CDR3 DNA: TGTGCCAGCAGTTTATCGGTAGCGGGAGTAAAGACCCAGTACTTC

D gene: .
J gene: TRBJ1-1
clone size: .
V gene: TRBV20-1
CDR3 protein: CSARDRRGPEAFF
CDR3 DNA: TGCAGTGCTAGAGATCGGAGGGGTCCTGAAGCTTTCTTT

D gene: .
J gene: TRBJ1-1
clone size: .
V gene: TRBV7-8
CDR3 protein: CASRVLDTEAFF
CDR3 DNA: TGTGCCAGCAGGGTGCTGGACACTGAAGCTTTCTTT

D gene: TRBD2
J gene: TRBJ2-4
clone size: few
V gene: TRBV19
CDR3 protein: CASSIGAGLAKNIQYF
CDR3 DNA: TGTGCCAGTAGTATAGGAGCGGGGTTAGCCAAAAACATTCAGTACTTC

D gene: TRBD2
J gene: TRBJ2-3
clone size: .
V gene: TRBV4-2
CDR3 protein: CASSQDRLAMTTQYF
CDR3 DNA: TGTGCCAGCAGCCAAGATCGACTAGCCATGACTACGCAGTATTTT

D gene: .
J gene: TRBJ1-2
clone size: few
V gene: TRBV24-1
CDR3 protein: CATSDPTGNDYGYTF
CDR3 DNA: TGTGCCACCAGTGATCCTACAGGGAACGACTATGGCTACACCTTC

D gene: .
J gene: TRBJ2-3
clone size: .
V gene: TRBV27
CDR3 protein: CASNRGVPTDTQYF
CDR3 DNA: TGTGCCAGCAACCGCGGGGTTCCCACAGATACGCAGTATTTT

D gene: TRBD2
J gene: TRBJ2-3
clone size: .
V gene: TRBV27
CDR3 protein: CASMFLAANTDTQYF
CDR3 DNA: TGTGCCAGCATGTTTCTAGCGGCGAACACAGATACGCAGTATTTT

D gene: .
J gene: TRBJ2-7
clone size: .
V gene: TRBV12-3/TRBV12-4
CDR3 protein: CASKRVRSSYEQYF
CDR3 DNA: TGTGCCAGCAAAAGGGTCAGAAGCTCCTACGAGCAGTACTTC

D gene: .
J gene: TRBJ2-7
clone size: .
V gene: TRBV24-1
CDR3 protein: CATSDGPAATYEQYF
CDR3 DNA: TGTGCCACCAGTGACGGGCCGGCCGCGACCTACGAGCAGTACTTC

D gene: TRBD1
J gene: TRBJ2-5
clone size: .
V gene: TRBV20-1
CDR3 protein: CSAPTGTETQYF
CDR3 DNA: TGCAGTGCCCCGACAGGGACAGAGACCCAGTACTTC

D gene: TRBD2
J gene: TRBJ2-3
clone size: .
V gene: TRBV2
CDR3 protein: CASSAREAYRYAYF
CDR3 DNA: TGTGCCAGCAGTGCCCGGGAGGCGTACAGATACGCGTATTTT

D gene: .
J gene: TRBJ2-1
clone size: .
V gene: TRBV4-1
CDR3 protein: CASSQDAGSYNEQFF
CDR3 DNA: TGCGCCAGCAGCCAAGATGCTGGCTCCTACAATGAGCAGTTCTTC

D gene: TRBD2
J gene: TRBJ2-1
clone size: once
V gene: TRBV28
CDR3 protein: CASSRPGLEIYNEQFF
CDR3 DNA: TGTGCCAGCAGCAGACCGGGACTAGAGATCTACAATGAGCAGTTCTTC

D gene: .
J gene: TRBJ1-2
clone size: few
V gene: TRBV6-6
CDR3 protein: CASSYPQWGSNGYTF
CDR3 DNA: TGTGCCAGCAGTTACCCTCAATGGGGATCAAATGGCTACACCTTC

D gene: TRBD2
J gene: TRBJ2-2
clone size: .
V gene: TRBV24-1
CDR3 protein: CATSKSGRGTGELFF
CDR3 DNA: TGTGCCACCAGTAAAAGCGGGAGAGGCACCGGGGAGCTGTTTTTT

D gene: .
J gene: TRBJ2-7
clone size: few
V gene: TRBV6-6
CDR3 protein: CASRPRTVYEQYF
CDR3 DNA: TGTGCCAGCAGACCCCGGACAGTCTACGAGCAGTACTTC

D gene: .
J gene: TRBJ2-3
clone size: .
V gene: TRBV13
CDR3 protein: CASSFRGSGDTDTQYF
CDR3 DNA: TGTGCCAGCAGCTTTCGGGGTAGCGGAGACACAGATACGCAGTATTTT

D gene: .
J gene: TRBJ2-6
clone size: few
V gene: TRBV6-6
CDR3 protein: CASSYESGSRANVLTF
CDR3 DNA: TGTGCCAGCAGTTACGAGTCAGGGTCTAGGGCCAACGTCCTGACTTTC

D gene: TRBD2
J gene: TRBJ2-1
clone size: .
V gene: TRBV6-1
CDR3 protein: CASSGQRTSGINEQFF
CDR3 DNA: TGTGCCAGCAGTGGGCAACGGACTAGCGGGATCAATGAGCAGTTCTTC

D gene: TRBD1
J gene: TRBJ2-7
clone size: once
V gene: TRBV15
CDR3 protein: CATSRGRDRDGEQYF
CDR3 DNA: TGTGCCACCAGCAGAGGCCGTGACAGGGATGGCGAGCAGTACTTC

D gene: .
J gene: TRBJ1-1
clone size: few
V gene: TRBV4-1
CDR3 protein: CASSQGPSGEAEAFF
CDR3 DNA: TGCGCCAGCAGCCAAGGACCCTCGGGGGAAGCTGAAGCTTTCTTT

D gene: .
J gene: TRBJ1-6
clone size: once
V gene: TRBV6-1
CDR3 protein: CASSEVQGLSPLHF
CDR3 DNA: TGTGCCAGCAGTGAAGTCCAGGGTCTTTCACCCCTCCACTTT

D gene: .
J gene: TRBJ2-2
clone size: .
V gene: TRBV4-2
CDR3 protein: CASSQEPQTTANTGELFF
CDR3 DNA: TGTGCCAGCAGCCAAGAGCCCCAGACGACCGCGAACACCGGGGAGCTGTTTTTT

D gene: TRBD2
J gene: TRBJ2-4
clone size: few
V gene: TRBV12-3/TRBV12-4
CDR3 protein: CASSFGGRVAKNIRYF
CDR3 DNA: TGTGCCAGCAGTTTTGGCGGGAGGGTCGCCAAAAACATTCGGTACTTC

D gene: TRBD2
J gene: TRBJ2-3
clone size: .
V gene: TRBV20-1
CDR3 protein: CSARAWGLAGQNTQYF
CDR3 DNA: TGCAGTGCTAGAGCCTGGGGACTAGCGGGACAAAATACGCAGTATTTT

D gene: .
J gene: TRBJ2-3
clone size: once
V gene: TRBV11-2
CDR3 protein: CASSTARDTQYF
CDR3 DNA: TGTGCCAGTAGCACCGCACGGGATACGCAGTATTTT

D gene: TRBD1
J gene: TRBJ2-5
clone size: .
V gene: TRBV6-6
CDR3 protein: CASSRPINRGQETQYF
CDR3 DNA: TGTGCCAGCAGTCGACCAATAAACAGGGGGCAAGAGACCCAGTACTTC

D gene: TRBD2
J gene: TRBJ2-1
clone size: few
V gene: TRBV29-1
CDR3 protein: CSGRTSGYNEQFF
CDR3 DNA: TGCAGCGGGAGGACTAGCGGATACAATGAGCAGTTCTTC

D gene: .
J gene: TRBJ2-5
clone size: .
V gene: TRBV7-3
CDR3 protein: CASSLTKAQETQYF
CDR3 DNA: TGTGCCAGCAGCTTAACGAAGGCTCAAGAGACCCAGTACTTC